These T cell receptor beta chains were read from a single sample in a study of T-cell reconstitution after alpha-beta-depleted transplantation in children. Using its own MiXCR run on the PCR reads, TCRdb lists one record per CDR3 protein. Among roughly 670,000 distinct CDR3 sequences listed, around 13% were seen once. Specimen: PBMCs, collected before TCRalphabeta/CD19-depleted stem cell transplant. These receptors were taken from a girl aged 2 to 10 with congenital amegakaryocytic thrombocytopenia, due to receive a stem cell transplant. The CDR3 runs from the conserved cysteine through the conserved F or W. The D gene is left open where the match is weak. Where a row states a size, it is once, few, many or the class of an expanded clone; other rows omit it.

TRBJ2-5 . . TRBV12-3/TRBV12-4 TGTGCCAGCAGTTCCACAGGGGGGGCAGAGACCCAGTACTTC CASSSTGGAETQYF
TRBJ2-7 few TRBD1 TRBV5-1 TGCGCCAGCAGTGCACGCCTCCGGGACAGGGGAACCTACGAGCAGTACTTC CASSARLRDRGTYEQYF
TRBJ2-1 . . TRBV12-3/TRBV12-4 TGTGCCAGCAGTTCACGGTTCTCAACTAACAATGAGCAGTTCTTC CASSSRFSTNNEQFF
TRBJ2-7 many TRBD2 TRBV5-1 TGCGCCAGCAGCTCTAGCGGGAGGGGATACGAGCAGTACTTC CASSSSGRGYEQYF
TRBJ2-7 . . TRBV20-1 TGCAGTGCTAGAGACCGGAGGTCGGGGTTAACCTACGAGCAGTACTTC CSARDRRSGLTYEQYF
TRBJ1-4 many . TRBV29-1 TGCAGCGCCACGGTACCAACTAATGAAAAACTGTTTTTT CSATVPTNEKLFF
TRBJ2-1 few TRBD2 TRBV7-2 TGTGCCAGCAGCTTAGACAGGCTAGCGGGAGTGGTTGAGCAGTTCTTC CASSLDRLAGVVEQFF
TRBJ2-1 few TRBD2 TRBV7-6 TGTGCCAGCAGCTTAGAAGCTAGCGGGACGGTTAATGAGCAGTTCTTC CASSLEASGTVNEQFF
TRBJ2-7 few TRBD2 TRBV5-1 TGCGCCAGCAGCTTGCGACCCAGCGGGGCTTCCTACGAGCAGTACTTC CASSLRPSGASYEQYF
TRBJ1-4 many . TRBV5-1 TGCGCCAGCAGTACTATGCCGAATGAAAAACTGTTTTTT CASSTMPNEKLFF
TRBJ2-7 many TRBD2 TRBV12-3/TRBV12-4 TGTGCCAGCAGCCCGGGAGGGCTTCAGTACTTC CASSPGGLQYF
TRBJ2-1 many . TRBV12-3/TRBV12-4 TGTGCCAGCAGGGGATGGGCAGACCCAAGGGATGAGCAGTTCTTC CASRGWADPRDEQFF
TRBJ2-3 many . TRBV6-1 TGTGCCAGCAGGAAGGGCAGGGCAACAGATACGCAGTATTTT CASRKGRATDTQYF
TRBJ2-1 many TRBD2 TRBV10-2 TGCGCCAGCAGTGCGGTTCGGGCGGGAGGGGATGAGCAGTTCTTC CASSAVRAGGDEQFF
TRBJ1-5 many . TRBV6-5 TGTGCCAGCAGTCGGGACGTAGACAATCAGCCCCAGCATTTT CASSRDVDNQPQHF
TRBJ2-1 many TRBD2 TRBV7-6 TGTGCCAGCAGCCTGGGACTAGCGGGAAACTACAATGAGCAGTTCTTC CASSLGLAGNYNEQFF
TRBJ2-1 many TRBD2 TRBV4-1 TGCGCCAGCAGCCACGCGACCGGGACTAGCGCCCCAAAACAGTTCTTC CASSHATGTSAPKQFF
TRBJ2-3 . . TRBV20-1 TGCAGTGCGTGGTGGCCTAGCACAGATATGCAGTATTTT CSAWWPSTDMQYF
TRBJ2-7 . . TRBV7-8 TGTGCCAGCAGCTTGTTGACCTTGAACTCCTACGAGCAGTACTTC CASSLLTLNSYEQYF
TRBJ2-7 many TRBD1 TRBV7-8 TGTGCCAGCAGCCCTAGGTTTATTCGGACAGGCCCAACCTACGAGCAGTACTTC CASSPRFIRTGPTYEQYF
TRBJ1-2 many TRBD1 TRBV20-1 TGCAGGCCCGACAGGGGGGACTATGGCTACACCTTC CRPDRGDYGYTF
TRBJ2-1 . TRBD2 TRBV11-2 TGTGCCAGCAGCTTAATCATGGGGGAGGGCCCGGTCTATGAGCAGTTCTTC CASSLIMGEGPVYEQFF
TRBJ2-7 many . TRBV12-3/TRBV12-4 TGTGCCAGCAGTTTCACCGGGGTTGGATACGAGCAGTACTTC CASSFTGVGYEQYF
TRBJ1-2 many . TRBV20-1 TGCAGTGCTAGACCCAATGGCTACACCTTC CSARPNGYTF
TRBJ1-1 . TRBD1 TRBV20-1 TGCAGTGCTAGATTATCGGGACAGGGGGCCACTGAAGCTTTCTTT CSARLSGQGATEAFF
TRBJ2-3 many TRBD2 TRBV20-1 TGCAGTGCTACAAGAGCGGGAGTTAGCACAGATACGCAGTATTTT CSATRAGVSTDTQYF
TRBJ2-1 few TRBD2 TRBV29-1 TGCAGCGTTGAAGATCTAGGACTAGCGGGAACCCCTCTACTTACCTACAATGAGCAGTTCTTC CSVEDLGLAGTPLLTYNEQFF
TRBJ2-2 . TRBD1 TRBV5-1 TGCGCCAGCAGCTTCGGGGACAGGGAGAACACCGGGGAGCTGTTTTTT CASSFGDRENTGELFF
TRBJ2-5 many . TRBV24-1 TGTGCCACCAGTGATTCCCAGGTAGGAGAGACCCAGTACTTC CATSDSQVGETQYF
TRBJ2-7 many . TRBV20-1 TGCAGTGCTACAGCACGCGGACCTCGGTGGGAGCAGTACTTC CSATARGPRWEQYF
TRBJ2-1 many . TRBV20-1 TGCAGTGCTAGAGATCGCGGTAATGAGCAGTTCTTC CSARDRGNEQFF
TRBJ2-3 many . TRBV5-1 TGCGCCAGCAGACCCGGAGGCACAGATACGCAGTATTTT CASRPGGTDTQYF
TRBJ2-3 many . TRBV11-2 TGTGCCAGCAGCGGCCTACTCAGGGTGAGCACAGATACGCAGTATTTT CASSGLLRVSTDTQYF
TRBJ2-7 . . TRBV7-8 TGTGCCAGCAGCTCGGACCACACTAGCTACGAGCAGTACTTC CASSSDHTSYEQYF
TRBJ1-5 few TRBD1 TRBV15 TGTGCCACCAGCAGAGAACCGGGACAGGCCAATTTCAATCAGCCCCAGCATTTT CATSREPGQANFNQPQHF
TRBJ1-2 many . TRBV20-1 TGCAGTGGCGCGATTTCCCCTGATGGCTACACCTTC CSGAISPDGYTF
TRBJ2-2 few TRBD1 TRBV5-1 TGCGCCAGCACTACTTATACACAGGGGGCGCTTGGCACCGGGGAGCTGTTTTTT CASTTYTQGALGTGELFF